Included here is one T cell receptor (beta chain) sequence, with context. The target of this receptor is not known. No much larger clone is present one base from it, and per-base qualities are unavailable. The data belong to a study of CD8 T cells in ankylosing spondylitis (dated by TCRdb to 2016 to 2017). As for the study more broadly: T cell receptor beta repertoires were profiled in healthy donors and ankylosing spondylitis patients so that disease-linked TCR variants could be found. The full study cohort comprised about 23 ankylosing spondylitis patients and 110 or so healthy donors. Peripheral blood was sampled, and synovial fluid was also collected from ankylosing spondylitis patients. Findings and caveats that apply to the study as a whole: In peripheral blood, the disease-linked clones were found at relatively low frequencies and had a CD8+ phenotype. Some TCR beta motif variants had previously been reported in synovial fluid and blood of reactive arthritis patients, which suggested common disease-initiation mechanisms. A TCR beta motif of roughly 8 highly homologous amino acid variants appeared characteristic of blood from ankylosing spondylitis patients. The disease-linked clones were reported as significantly enriched in matched synovial fluid samples from ankylosing spondylitis patients.

V loses 6 bases of germline sequence and J loses 8 bases, and the interval between the two ends is 19 bases. CDR3 length: 14 amino acids, cysteine to phenylalanine. Only the CDR3 DNA stays, 42 bases, in frame from base 1. CDR1 and CDR2, per the germline V gene, are MGHDK and SYGVNS. Sequencing took place on an Illumina HiSeq 2500. Quantitative 5'-RACE with molecular barcodes was used to prepare TCR beta libraries. The original pipeline was this. Disease-linked TCR variants were identified with a new computational method built on a probabilistic model of VDJ rearrangement. In TCRdb, the public reads were trimmed at Q25 with fastp and aligned with MiXCR, with productive beta chains retained. Here each entry gathers all rows of one CDR3 protein and keeps the most common genes and DNA. What appears here as the V and J calls and clone size reflects TCRdb's work, not the paper's. In this sample the table shows a few hundred thousand distinct CDR3 sequences, approximately 8% of which occur a single time. More than 14% of the sample goes to the ten largest clones.

Recombination connected TRBV25-1 to TRBJ1-1; the D gene assignment is ambiguous. The source of this sequence is a male donor with ankylosing spondylitis. Sequencing used blood, either unsorted or a sorted T cell fraction (not recorded which). The nucleotide sequence is given as TGTGCCAGCAGATCGCCGGGTGAGGCCCGCGAAGCTTTCTTT. This yields the protein CASRSPGEAREAFF.